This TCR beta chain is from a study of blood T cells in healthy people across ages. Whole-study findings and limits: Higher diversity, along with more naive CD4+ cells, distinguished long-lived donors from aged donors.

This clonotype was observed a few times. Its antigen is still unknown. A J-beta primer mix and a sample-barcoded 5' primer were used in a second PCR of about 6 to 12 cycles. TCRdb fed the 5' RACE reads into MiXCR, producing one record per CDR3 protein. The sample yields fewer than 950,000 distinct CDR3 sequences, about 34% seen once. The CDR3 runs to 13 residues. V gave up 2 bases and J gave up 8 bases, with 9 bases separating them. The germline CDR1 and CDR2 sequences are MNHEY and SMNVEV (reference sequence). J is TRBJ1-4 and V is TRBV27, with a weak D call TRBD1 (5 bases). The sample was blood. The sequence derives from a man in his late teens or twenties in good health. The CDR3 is CASSLQGIEKLFF. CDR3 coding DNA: TGTGCCAGCAGTTTACAGGGCATCGAAAAACTGTTTTTT. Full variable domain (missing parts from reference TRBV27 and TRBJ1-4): EAQVTQNPRYLITVTGKKLTVTCSQNMNHEYMSWYRQDPGLGLRQIYYSMNVEVTDKGDVPEGYKVSRKEKRNFPLILESPSPNQTSLYFCASSLQGIEKLFFGSGTQLSVL.